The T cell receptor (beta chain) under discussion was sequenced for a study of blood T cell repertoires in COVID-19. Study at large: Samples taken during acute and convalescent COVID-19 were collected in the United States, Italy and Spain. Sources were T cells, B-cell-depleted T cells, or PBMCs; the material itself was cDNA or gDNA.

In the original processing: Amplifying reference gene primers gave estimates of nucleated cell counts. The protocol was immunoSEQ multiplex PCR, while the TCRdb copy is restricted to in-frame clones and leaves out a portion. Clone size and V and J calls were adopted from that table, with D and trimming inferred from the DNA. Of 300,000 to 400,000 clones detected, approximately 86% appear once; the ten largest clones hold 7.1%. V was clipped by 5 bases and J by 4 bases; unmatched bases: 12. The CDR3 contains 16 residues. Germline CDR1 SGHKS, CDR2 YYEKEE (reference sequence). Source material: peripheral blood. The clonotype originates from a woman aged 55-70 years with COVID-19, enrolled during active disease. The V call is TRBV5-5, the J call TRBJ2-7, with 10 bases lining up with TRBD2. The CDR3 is CASRPPQRGGIYEQYF. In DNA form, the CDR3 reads TGTGCCAGCAGGCCCCCTCAGCGGGGGGGAATTTACGAGCAGTACTTC.